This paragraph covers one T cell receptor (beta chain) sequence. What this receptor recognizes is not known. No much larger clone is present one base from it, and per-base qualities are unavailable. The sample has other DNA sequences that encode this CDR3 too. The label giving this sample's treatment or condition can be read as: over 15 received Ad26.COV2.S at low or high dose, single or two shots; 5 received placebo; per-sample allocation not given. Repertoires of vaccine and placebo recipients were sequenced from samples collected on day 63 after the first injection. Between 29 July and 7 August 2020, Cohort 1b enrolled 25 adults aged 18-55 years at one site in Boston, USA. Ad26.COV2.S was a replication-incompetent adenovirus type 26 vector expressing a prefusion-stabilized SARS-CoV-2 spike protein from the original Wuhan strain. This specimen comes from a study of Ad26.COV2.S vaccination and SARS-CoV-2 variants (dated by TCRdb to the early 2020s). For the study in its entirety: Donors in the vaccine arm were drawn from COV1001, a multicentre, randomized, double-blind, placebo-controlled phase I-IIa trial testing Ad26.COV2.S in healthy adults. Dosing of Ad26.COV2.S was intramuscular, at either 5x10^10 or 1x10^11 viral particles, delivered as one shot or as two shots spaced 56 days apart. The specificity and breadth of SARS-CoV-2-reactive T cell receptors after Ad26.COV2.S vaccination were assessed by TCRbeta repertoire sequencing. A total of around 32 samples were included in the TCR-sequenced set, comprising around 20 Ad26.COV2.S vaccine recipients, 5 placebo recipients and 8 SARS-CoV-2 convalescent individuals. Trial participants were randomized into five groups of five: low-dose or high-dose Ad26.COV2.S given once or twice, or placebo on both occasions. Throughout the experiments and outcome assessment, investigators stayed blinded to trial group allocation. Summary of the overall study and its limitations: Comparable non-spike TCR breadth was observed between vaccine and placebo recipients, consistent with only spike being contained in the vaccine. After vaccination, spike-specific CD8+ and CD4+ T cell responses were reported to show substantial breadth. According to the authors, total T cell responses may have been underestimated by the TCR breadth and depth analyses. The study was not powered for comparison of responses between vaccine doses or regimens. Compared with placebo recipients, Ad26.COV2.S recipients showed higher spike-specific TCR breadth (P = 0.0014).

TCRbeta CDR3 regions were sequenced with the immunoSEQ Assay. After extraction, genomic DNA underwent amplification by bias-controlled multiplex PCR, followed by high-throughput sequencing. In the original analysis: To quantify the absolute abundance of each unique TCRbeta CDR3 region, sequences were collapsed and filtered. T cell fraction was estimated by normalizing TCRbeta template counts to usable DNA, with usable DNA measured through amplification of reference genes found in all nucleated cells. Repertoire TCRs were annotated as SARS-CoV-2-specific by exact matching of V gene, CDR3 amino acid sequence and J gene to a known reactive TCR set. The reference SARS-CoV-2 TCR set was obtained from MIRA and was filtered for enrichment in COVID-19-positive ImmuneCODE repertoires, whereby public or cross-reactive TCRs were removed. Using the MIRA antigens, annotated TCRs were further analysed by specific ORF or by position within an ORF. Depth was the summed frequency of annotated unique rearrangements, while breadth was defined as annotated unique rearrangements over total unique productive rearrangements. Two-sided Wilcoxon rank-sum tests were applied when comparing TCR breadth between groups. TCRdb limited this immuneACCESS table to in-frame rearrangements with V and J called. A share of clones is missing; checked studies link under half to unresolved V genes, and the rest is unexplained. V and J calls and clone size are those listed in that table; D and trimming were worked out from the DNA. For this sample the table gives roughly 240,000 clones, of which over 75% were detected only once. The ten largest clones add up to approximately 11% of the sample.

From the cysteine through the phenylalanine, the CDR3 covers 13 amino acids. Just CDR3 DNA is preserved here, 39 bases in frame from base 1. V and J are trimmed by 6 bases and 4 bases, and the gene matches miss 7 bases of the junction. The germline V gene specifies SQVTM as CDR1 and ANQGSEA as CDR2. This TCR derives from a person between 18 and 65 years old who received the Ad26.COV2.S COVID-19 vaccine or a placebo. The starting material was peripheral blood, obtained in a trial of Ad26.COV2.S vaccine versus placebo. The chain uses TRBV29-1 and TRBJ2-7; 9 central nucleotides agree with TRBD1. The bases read TGCAGCGTCCTTGACAGGGGGGTTTACGAGCAGTACTTC. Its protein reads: CSVLDRGVYEQYF.